This record looks at one T cell receptor beta chain sequence and its context. The assay was immunoSEQ multiplex PCR, and TCRdb's table has in-frame clones only and misses some. The sample carries 95,000 to 100,000 clones, 90% to 96% recorded once. The data were taken from a study of technical replicates of blood from a few donors. The CDR3 spans 13 residues. Germline CDR1 and CDR2: MDHEN and SYDVKM. Trimming shortened V by 4 bases and J by 2 bases, and 7 bases separated the two germline ends. The V and J genes are TRBV28 and TRBJ2-3; D gene uncertain. The receptor was derived from a human donor in good health. Sequencing input: T cells isolated from PBMCs. In nucleotides, the CDR3 is TGTGCCAGCAGTTCCCACACCACAGATACGCAGTATTTT. Residues: CASSSHTTDTQYF.